This passage covers 26 T cell receptor beta chains from one sample sequenced in a study of T cell repertoires in cytomegalovirus infection. TCRdb recomputed calls from the reads with MiXCR, one row per CDR3 protein. Counted here are nearly 650,000 distinct CDR3 sequences, 24% occurring once; the ten biggest clones make up approximately 8%. Sequenced material: CD8+ T cells from PBMCs. These receptors came from a human donor in good health (CMV status not recorded). Some clones in this sample may be carry-over from other donors' samples.

This chain joins TRBV6-2 or TRBV6-3 and TRBJ1-1, with TRBD1 matching over 9 bases. This CDR3 is 13 amino acids long. Looked up from germline, CDR1 is MNHEY and CDR2 is SVGEGT. V shed 5 bases and J 4 bases; nucleotides not matched to a gene: 2. CDR3 sequence: CASSRTGATEAFF. CDR3 bases: TGTGCCAGCAGTCGGACAGGGGCCACTGAAGCTTTCTTT.

This clonotype was detected ten times or more. The chain has TRBV7-9 and TRBJ2-3; D gene unclear. There are 15 residues in the CDR3. Germline values: CDR1 SEHNR, CDR2 FQNEAQ (reference sequence). The V end lost 3 bases, the J end lost 0 bases, and 10 bases lay between the germline ends. This CDR3 reads CASSFLDHSTDTQYF. For the CDR3, the DNA is TGTGCCAGCAGCTTTTTGGATCACAGCACAGATACGCAGTATTTT.

In its sample, this clonotype was seen a few times. The chain couples TRBV5-5 to TRBJ2-7; a possible D gene is TRBD1 (5 bases). Per germline, CDR1 SGHKS and CDR2 YYEKEE (reference sequence). V dropped 4 bases and J dropped 3 bases, with 14 bases sitting between them. There are 14 residues in the CDR3. The CDR3 nucleotides are TGTGCCAGCAGCGGTGGACAACGGAACTACGAGCAGTACGTC. Its translation is CASSGGQRNYEQYV.

This clonotype has more than one count but fewer than ten. The V call is TRBV7-9, the J call TRBJ2-2; the match to TRBD1 covers 7 bases. The V and J ends lost 5 bases and 6 bases, in that order; junction bases with no gene match: 9. This CDR3 is 15 amino acids long. CDR1 is SEHNR, CDR2 FQNEAQ, per germline (reference sequence). The CDR3 reads CASSRYNTGAGELFF. The DNA for the CDR3 is TGTGCCAGCAGCCGATATAACACAGGGGCCGGGGAGCTGTTTTTT.

This chain uses TRBV7-9 with TRBJ1-1; D may be TRBD1 (6 bases). The CDR3 spans 13 residues. The germline V and J ends were trimmed by 3 bases and 7 bases, with 12 bases remaining between them. Germline-derived CDR1 and CDR2 are SEHNR and FQNEAQ (reference sequence). Written as DNA, the CDR3 is TGTGCCAGCAGCTTCGGGACACCTTTTGAAGCTTTCTTT. Encoded protein: CASSFGTPFEAFF.

This rearrangement joins TRBV29-1 to TRBJ2-3, with D possibly matching TRBD2 (6 bases). The ends were cut back, 6 bases at V and 1 base at J, with 23 bases in the middle. This CDR3 contains 17 residues. The germline CDR1 and CDR2 sequences are SQVTM and ANQGSEA. DNA for the CDR3: TGCAGCGTCCTCGGGGGTTTGCTCCCTATTGGCACAGATACGCAGTATTTT. Translating gives CSVLGGLLPIGTDTQYF.

As to this clonotype: Given a much more abundant clone one base away, this may be a read error. The chain combines TRBV7-6 with TRBJ2-7; 10 nucleotides agree with TRBD1. J gave up 7 bases and V 4 bases, and 13 bases lay outside the gene matches. Germline loops: CDR1 SGHVS, CDR2 FNYEAQ. The CDR3 runs to 16 residues. The CDR3 DNA reads TGTGCCAGCAGCTCGACAGGGGGCGAGGTCGCTGGAGAGCAGTACGTC. It specifies CASSSTGGEVAGEQYV.

The chain employs TRBV20-1 and TRBJ1-4; D not resolved. Germline CDR1 reads DFQATT; CDR2 reads SNEGSKA (reference sequence). This CDR3 has 15 amino acids. V lost 5 bases and J 2 bases, leaving 15 bases between the germline ends. The chain's CDR3 is CSAPQYRDTNEKLFF. DNA of the CDR3: TGCAGTGCTCCCCAATACAGAGATACTAATGAAAAACTGTTTTTT.

The table lists this clonotype with a few counts. V and J are TRBV6-2 or TRBV6-3 and TRBJ2-5; perhaps TRBD2 as D (6 bases). Germline CDR1 is MNHEY and CDR2 is SVGEGT. V was shortened by 7 bases and J by 4 bases, with 13 bases between the two germline ends. This CDR3 region has 13 residues. The chain's CDR3 is CASKSLARETQYF. CDR3 bases: TGTGCCAGCAAGTCACTAGCTCGAGAGACCCAGTACTTC.

This sequence joins TRBV20-1 and TRBJ2-7; a possible D gene is TRBD2 (7 bases). This CDR3 comprises 13 residues. V was shortened by 1 base and J by 2 bases, with 9 bases between the two germline ends. Germline CDR1 and CDR2: DFQATT and SNEGSKA (reference sequence). CDR3 in DNA: TGCAGTGCTAGAGCGGGGGGCACCTACGAGCAGTACTTC. Its translation is CSARAGGTYEQYF.

This clonotype was found a few times. The chain carries TRBV6-5 and TRBJ1-2; no clear D gene. Per germline, CDR1 MNHEY and CDR2 SVGAGI. There are 16 residues in the CDR3. V lost 5 bases and J lost 4, with 20 bases in between. CDR3 coding DNA: TGTGCCAGCAGTGACACCCTTGGAGGAGATCCCTATGGCTACACCTTC. It specifies CASSDTLGGDPYGYTF.

The chain combines TRBV15 with TRBJ1-1, with 7 bases lining up with TRBD1. This CDR3 is 14 amino acids long. V lost 1 base, J lost 4 bases, and 3 bases stayed unmatched. Germline CDR1 is LNHNV and CDR2 is YYDKDF (reference sequence). CDR3 in amino acids: CATSRVTGFTEAFF. CDR3 in DNA: TGTGCCACCAGCAGAGTGACAGGGTTCACTGAAGCTTTCTTT. The whole variable domain, remainder taken from reference TRBV15 and TRBJ1-1, is DAMVIQNPRYQVTQFGKPVTLSCSQTLNHNVMYWYQQKSSQAPKLLFHYYDKDFNNEADTPDNFQSRRPNTSFCFLDIRSPGLGDTAMYLCATSRVTGFTEAFFGQGTRLTVV.

J is TRBJ2-7 and V is TRBV28; D uncertain. The V gene's germline CDR1 is MDHEN and CDR2 SYDVKM. This CDR3 is 14 amino acids long. The CDR3 here is CTSSLRSNHYEQYV. The CDR3 nucleotides are TGTACCAGCAGTTTAAGAAGCAACCACTACGAGCAGTACGTC.

This clonotype appeared a few times. This chain joins TRBV20-1 and TRBJ1-6, with 7 positions matching TRBD1. The CDR3 is 15 amino acids. The J segment lost 7 bases and the V segment lost 3 bases, leaving 9 bases of the junction unmatched. CDR1 and CDR2 (germline): DFQATT, SNEGSKA (reference sequence). For the CDR3, the DNA is TGCAGTGCTAGGGATAGAAGGGGGCTCAATTCACCCCTCCACTTT. Translation: CSARDRRGLNSPLHF.

The chain links TRBV20-1 to TRBJ2-1; 8 bases match TRBD1. CDR3 size: 12 residues. CDR1 is DFQATT, CDR2 SNEGSKA, per germline (reference sequence). V shed 5 bases, J shed 4 bases, and the junction held 1 base outside the gene matches. CDR3 protein: CSAWTGYNEQFF. In nucleotides, the CDR3 is TGCAGTGCTTGGACAGGGTACAATGAGCAGTTCTTC.

The chain combines TRBV6-5 with TRBJ2-1; no firm D call. The V end was cut by 2 bases, the J end by 3 bases, with 5 bases between. This CDR3 contains 13 residues. The germline V gene encodes CDR1 MNHEY and CDR2 SVGAGI. CDR3 sequence reads: CASSYTNYNEQFF. CDR3 coding DNA: TGTGCCAGCAGTTACACTAACTACAATGAGCAGTTCTTC.

The J gene is TRBJ2-3, the V gene TRBV24-1; TRBD2 is a possible D gene (7 bases). The CDR3 has 15 amino acids. Trimming left V 1 base short and J 4 bases short, with 11 bases between. Looked up from germline, CDR1 is KGHDR and CDR2 is SFDVKD. In nucleotides, the CDR3 is TGTGCCACCAGTGATTTCCGGGGGGCCCCAGATACGCAGTATTTT. Protein: CATSDFRGAPDTQYF.

This clonotype was counted at least ten times. The chain carries TRBV11-1 and TRBJ1-1, with D uncertain. Trimming took off 5 bases at V and 2 bases at J, with 12 bases between the two ends. CDR3 length: 14 amino acids. Germline assignment: CDR1 SGHAT and CDR2 FQDESV (reference sequence). The CDR3 loop is CASSPKLLNTEAFF. CDR3 DNA sequence: TGTGCCAGCAGCCCCAAACTTCTCAACACTGAAGCTTTCTTT.

This clonotype was counted many times. V gene TRBV7-9 combines with J gene TRBJ2-1; 11 bases match TRBD2. Germline loops: CDR1 SEHNR, CDR2 FQNEAQ (reference sequence). Trimming removed 5 bases from V and 6 bases from J; junction bases left unmatched: 3. This CDR3 region has 14 residues. DNA of the CDR3: TGTGCCAGCAGCGCTAGCGGGGGGATCAATGAGCAGTTCTTC. Translation gives CASSASGGINEQFF.

V usage is TRBV27 and J usage is TRBJ1-6; 7 bases are a match to TRBD1. The CDR3 is 16 residues long. Per germline, CDR1 MNHEY and CDR2 SMNVEV (reference sequence). The trim removed 4 bases at V and 9 bases at J, leaving 12 bases unmatched. The CDR3, as DNA: TGTGCCAGCAGTTCGACGACAGGGAATGTGGCTTCACCCCTCCACTTT. Residues: CASSSTTGNVASPLHF.

This clonotype has just a few counts. The gene calls are TRBV12-3 or TRBV12-4 and TRBJ1-5; D gene ambiguous. The length of the CDR3 is 11 residues. Trimming removed 2 bases from V and 6 bases from J, with 2 bases in between. CDR3 in amino acids: CASSLCQPQHF. The CDR3 bases are TGTGCCAGCAGTTTATGTCAGCCCCAGCATTTT.

The chain carries TRBV12-3 or TRBV12-4 and TRBJ1-1; D may be TRBD1 (6 bases). V lost 4 bases to trimming and J lost 11 bases, with 14 bases between them. The CDR3 length is 12 residues. DNA of the CDR3: TGTGCCAGCAGTTGGGACACCTATTACGCTTTCTTT. Its translation: CASSWDTYYAFF.

This clonotype was counted at least ten times. The chain is built from TRBV6-2 or TRBV6-3 and TRBJ2-1; TRBD1 agrees at 8 bases. Germline values: CDR1 MNHEY, CDR2 SVGEGT. The CDR3 is made up of 18 amino acids. After removal of 6 bases from V and 6 bases from J, the junction contained 19 bases not matched to a gene. Here the CDR3 DNA reads TGTGCCAGCAGCCCCCCGGACAGGGAAGTATATCTGGGCAATGAGCAGTTCTTC. Amino acids: CASSPPDREVYLGNEQFF.

This chain uses TRBV6-1 with TRBJ2-5, with unresolved D. V was cut by 1 base and J by 2 bases, with 8 bases left in between. Germline V gene sequence: CDR1 MNHNS, CDR2 SASEGT. The CDR3 extends over 14 amino acids. The CDR3 sequence: CASSEDPGQETQYF. DNA for the CDR3: TGTGCCAGCAGTGAAGACCCGGGTCAAGAGACCCAGTACTTC.

This clonotype was detected many times. This chain uses TRBV6-5 with TRBJ2-1; 12 bases agree with TRBD2. This CDR3 contains 17 residues. The germline V gene has CDR1 MNHEY and CDR2 SVGAGI. Trimming at V came to 4 bases and at J to 4 bases, leaving 8 bases not matched to a gene. DNA of the CDR3: TGTGCCAGCAGTTCTGGGACCCTAGCGGGGGGGTACAATGAGCAGTTCTTC. As protein: CASSSGTLAGGYNEQFF.

With respect to this clonotype: A read error is possible here, since a much larger clone lies one base away. V and J are TRBV24-1 and TRBJ2-1; 7 bases map to TRBD1. The CDR3 spans 11 residues. Germline V gives CDR1 KGHDR, CDR2 SFDVKD. CDR3 sequence: CVTGEDHEQFF. Written as DNA, the CDR3 is TGTGTCACAGGGGAAGACCATGAGCAGTTCTTC.